Below are 20 T cell receptor beta chains sequenced from a single sample in a study of blood T cell repertoires in COVID-19. Measured with immunoSEQ multiplex PCR; TCRdb has only the in-frame clones, and not every one. Here the sample spans 140,000 or so clones, 84% being singletons. Source material: peripheral blood. The source is a man in his 60s with active or convalescent COVID-19.

The chain couples TRBV5-4 to TRBJ2-1; 9 bases line up with TRBD2. Germline loops: CDR1 SGHNT, CDR2 YYREEE (reference sequence). CDR3 length: 16 amino acids. V was clipped by 2 bases and J by 3 bases; unmatched bases: 6. The CDR3 coding sequence is TGTGCCAGCAGCTTTCCGGCTAGCGGGAACTACAATGAGCAGTTCTTC. Amino acid sequence: CASSFPASGNYNEQFF.

The rearrangement joins TRBV11-3 to TRBJ1-6; 8 bases agree with TRBD1. Germline V gene data show CDR1 as SGHNT and CDR2 as YENEEA. With V trimmed by 2 bases and J by 4 bases, 4 bases remained unmatched. This CDR3 region has 16 residues. The CDR3 sequence: CASSLLTGGYNSPLHF. CDR3 sequence (DNA): TGTGCCAGCAGCTTACTCACAGGGGGTTATAATTCACCCCTCCACTTT. The full variable domain, completed using reference TRBV11-3 and TRBJ1-6, is EAGVVQSPRYKIIEKKQPVAFWCNPISGHNTLYWYLQNLGQGPELLIRYENEEAVDDSQLPKDRFSAERLKGVDSTLKIQPAELGDSAVYLCASSLLTGGYNSPLHFGNGTRLTVT.

The V gene is TRBV6-1, the J gene TRBJ2-1; 9 bases map to TRBD1. From germline, CDR1 is MNHNS and CDR2 SASEGT. The V segment lost 2 bases and the J segment 8 bases; nucleotides outside the gene matches: 13. This CDR3 is built from 17 residues. The chain's CDR3 is CASSEYRGRNGSDEQFF. The CDR3 DNA reads TGTGCCAGCAGTGAATACAGGGGGCGCAATGGTTCAGATGAGCAGTTCTTC.

This clone has more than one count but fewer than ten. This chain joins TRBV11-2 and TRBJ1-1, with TRBD1 matching over 7 bases. Germline V gene lookup returns CDR1 SGHAT and CDR2 FQNNGV. Unmatched junction bases numbered 2, after V lost 0 bases and J lost 4 bases. There are 14 residues in the CDR3. CDR3: CASSLEGGLTEAFF. CDR3 in DNA: TGTGCCAGCAGCTTAGAAGGGGGCCTCACTGAAGCTTTCTTT.

The V and J genes are TRBV10-3 and TRBJ2-1, with 10 bases lining up with TRBD2. CDR3 length equals 14 residues. Trimming at V came to 6 bases and at J to 7 bases, leaving 6 bases not matched to a gene. Germline V lookup: CDR1 ENHRY, CDR2 SYGVKD. CDR3 region: CAISLAGALNEQFF. CDR3 sequence (DNA): TGTGCCATCAGCCTAGCGGGGGCCTTGAATGAGCAGTTCTTC.

The chain's CDR3 is CASSFLGAGSNTEAFF. The CDR3 nucleotides are TGTGCCAGCAGCTTCCTAGGGGCGGGATCGAACACTGAAGCTTTCTTT. The J gene is TRBJ1-1, the V gene TRBV7-2; perhaps TRBD1 as D (5 bases). Trimming cost V 3 bases and J 1 base, with 15 bases left between them. The CDR3 loop spans 16 amino acids. Germline assignment: CDR1 SGHTA and CDR2 FQGNSA.

J is TRBJ1-4 and V is TRBV7-9, with 10 bases identical to TRBD1. The CDR3 is 16 residues long. V shed 5 bases, J shed 0 bases, and the junction held 3 bases outside the gene matches. The germline gives CDR1 SEHNR, CDR2 FQNEAQ (reference sequence). This CDR3 is CASSGGTGATNEKLFF. The DNA of the CDR3 is TGTGCCAGCAGCGGAGGGACAGGGGCAACTAATGAAAAACTGTTTTTT.

The genes are TRBV19 and TRBJ2-2; no clear D gene. The germline V and J ends were trimmed by 5 bases and 2 bases, with 12 bases remaining between them. The CDR3 has 15 residues. The germline gives CDR1 LNHDA, CDR2 SQIVND (reference sequence). CDR3 in DNA: TGTGCCAGTAGTTGGCGGCAGATCAACACCGGGGAGCTGTTTTTT. It encodes CASSWRQINTGELFF.

The chain joins TRBV7-2 to TRBJ2-5, with TRBD2 matching over 8 bases. The CDR3 has 15 amino acids. In germline, CDR1 is SGHTA, CDR2 FQGNSA. V lost 5 bases and J lost 5; bases outside the gene matches: 10. The CDR3 sequence is CASSPRGAGEETQYF. The CDR3 bases are TGTGCCAGCAGCCCCCGTGGAGCGGGGGAGGAGACCCAGTACTTC.

This rearrangement joins TRBV7-9 to TRBJ2-5; D is ambiguous. V dropped 5 bases and J dropped 2 bases, with 15 bases sitting between them. Germline lookup yields CDR1 SEHNR and CDR2 FQNEAQ (reference sequence). CDR3 length equals 15 residues. The CDR3: CASSTRGGKQETQYF. Here the CDR3 DNA reads TGTGCCAGCAGCACACGTGGCGGAAAACAAGAGACCCAGTACTTC. Full variable domain (remainder filled in from reference TRBV7-9 and TRBJ2-5): DTGVSQNPRHKITKRGQNVTFRCDPISEHNRLYWYRQTLGQGPEFLTYFQNEAQLEKSRLLSDRFSAERPKGSFSTLEIQRTEQGDSAMYLCASSTRGGKQETQYFGPGTRLLVL.

V usage is TRBV19 and J usage is TRBJ1-2; 7 nucleotides line up with TRBD1. The CDR3 has 12 amino acids. The V segment lost 9 bases and the J segment 7 bases; nucleotides outside the gene matches: 8. From germline, CDR1 is LNHDA and CDR2 SQIVND (reference sequence). CDR3 region: CASRIDRVGYTF. Written as DNA, the CDR3 is TGTGCCAGCCGCATCGACAGGGTTGGCTACACCTTC.

CDR3 nucleotide sequence: TGTGCCAGCAGCTCAACGGGAGGTGCTACGCAGTATTTT. This codes for CASSSTGGATQYF. V and J are TRBV12-3 or TRBV12-4 and TRBJ2-3; 7 nucleotides match TRBD2. The V gene end was trimmed by 6 bases and the J gene end by 8 bases; junction bases not matched to a gene: 8. The CDR3 has 13 amino acids.

On this clone itself: Distinct nucleotide sequences in the sample also encode this CDR3. This sequence joins TRBV2 and TRBJ1-6; TRBD1 aligns across 7 bases. The V and J ends lost 6 bases and 5 bases, in that order; junction bases with no gene match: 4. There are 14 residues in the CDR3. The V gene's germline CDR1 is SNHLY and CDR2 FYNNEI. The CDR3 nucleotides are TGTGCCAGCAGAAGACAGGGCAATAATTCACCCCTCCACTTT. Amino acids: CASRRQGNNSPLHF.

The chain couples TRBV12-3 or TRBV12-4 to TRBJ2-5; TRBD1 matches 8 bases. The V gene end was trimmed by 7 bases and the J gene end by 9 bases; junction bases not matched to a gene: 10. The CDR3 has 13 amino acids. For the CDR3, the DNA is TGTGCCAGCAACCAGGGGGCGGGGATGTCCCAGTACTTC. As protein: CASNQGAGMSQYF.

This chain joins TRBV7-6 and TRBJ1-4; 7 bases agree with TRBD1. This CDR3 has 16 amino acids. The V segment lost 3 bases and the J segment 7 bases; nucleotides outside the gene matches: 11. Germline assignment: CDR1 SGHVS and CDR2 FNYEAQ. The CDR3 sequence: CASSLRQGTRGEKLFF. In DNA form, the CDR3 reads TGTGCCAGCAGCTTGCGACAGGGTACGAGAGGTGAAAAACTGTTTTTT.

This chain links TRBV25-1 with TRBJ1-1; 10 nucleotides match TRBD1. This CDR3 has 16 residues. V lost 6 bases and J lost 1; bases outside the gene matches: 8. Germline assignment: CDR1 MGHDK and CDR2 SYGVNS. The DNA of the CDR3 is TGTGCCAGCAGCACCGGGACAGGGGTCACGAACACTGAAGCTTTCTTT. Amino acids: CASSTGTGVTNTEAFF. The whole variable domain, filled in from reference TRBV25-1 and TRBJ1-1, reads EADIYQTPRYLVIGTGKKITLECSQTMGHDKMYWYQQDPGMELHLIHYSYGVNSTEKGDLSSESTVSRIRTEHFPLTLESARPSHTSQYLCASSTGTGVTNTEAFFGQGTRLTVV.

This sequence joins TRBV11-3 and TRBJ2-7, with a possible D match to TRBD2 (5 bases). The CDR3 is 15 residues long. Trimming removed 0 bases from V and 3 bases from J, with 12 bases in between. CDR1 SGHNT and CDR2 YENEEA come from the germline V gene. CDR3 region: CASSLEFGGGYEQYF. CDR3 DNA sequence: TGTGCCAGCAGCTTAGAATTCGGAGGCGGCTACGAGCAGTACTTC.

The V gene is TRBV2, the J gene TRBJ2-7; TRBD2 matches 14 bases. The CDR3 totals 14 residues. V lost 6 bases and J lost 4; bases outside the gene matches: 2. The germline V gene encodes CDR1 SNHLY and CDR2 FYNNEI. The CDR3 nucleotides are TGTGCCAGCAGGGGGACTAGCGGGGGTTACGAGCAGTACGTC. This sequence encodes CASRGTSGGYEQYV.

The J gene is TRBJ1-1, the V gene TRBV7-2, with TRBD1 matching over 9 bases. This CDR3 spans 15 amino acids. Germline loops: CDR1 SGHTA, CDR2 FQGNSA. Trimming cost V 3 bases and J 1 base; bases outside gene matches: 3. CDR3 coding DNA: TGTGCCAGCAGCTTTGGACAGGGGTCGAACACTGAAGCTTTCTTT. Its translation: CASSFGQGSNTEAFF.

This chain connects TRBV5-4 to TRBJ1-6; maybe TRBD1 (5 bases). Germline V gene sequence: CDR1 SGHNT, CDR2 YYREEE (reference sequence). The length of the CDR3 is 15 residues. V lost 0 bases, J lost 5 bases, and 9 bases lay in between. In DNA, the CDR3 is TGTGCCAGCAGCTTGGCCCGGGGGAATAATTCACCCCTCCACTTT. It is translated as CASSLARGNNSPLHF.